This passage covers 10 T cell receptor beta chains from one sample sequenced in a study of CD8+ T cells in alopecia areata listed by TCRdb under 2018. Interpreted using the paper, the time point label stands for: roughly 26 weeks on oral tofacitinib. The treatment or condition label corresponds to: oral pan-JAK inhibitor, 5-10 mg twice daily. Libraries were built with the immunoSEQ multiplex PCR assay. To provide template for TCR sequencing, every sample had RNA extracted and reverse transcribed into cDNA. TCRdb provides this immuneACCESS table in a form limited to in-frame rearrangements. Some clones are lacking; in checked studies, under half of them reflect an unresolved V gene, and why the rest are absent is not known. A total of some 190,000 clones appear in this sample, 60% of them only once. The top ten clonotypes cover about 0.94% of the sample. The source was CD4+ T cells sorted from blood, collected at week 24, from a patient treated with tofacitinib. Every receptor here comes from a human donor with alopecia areata.

The chain links TRBV29-1 to TRBJ1-1; the D gene is possibly TRBD1 (6 bases). Trimming took 7 bases from V and 0 from J, leaving 9 bases between them. In germline, CDR1 is SQVTM, CDR2 ANQGSEA. The length of the CDR3 is 12 residues. The DNA for the CDR3 is TGCAGCGCGGACAGCGTGAACACTGAAGCTTTCTTT. This encodes CSADSVNTEAFF.

This clone was found a few times. This chain connects TRBV5-6 to TRBJ2-3, with D maybe TRBD1 (5 bases). Germline loops: CDR1 SGHDT, CDR2 YYEEEE. This CDR3 is 15 amino acids long. V was trimmed by 0 bases and J by 3 bases, leaving 11 bases between them. The CDR3 DNA sequence: TGTGCCAGCAGCTTGGACAGGATCGCAACAGATACGCAGTATTTT. This encodes CASSLDRIATDTQYF.

The rearrangement joins TRBV29-1 to TRBJ1-1; D is possibly TRBD1 (6 bases). The V end lost 5 bases, the J end lost 5 bases, and 15 bases lay between the germline ends. This CDR3 is 13 amino acids long. Germline-derived CDR1 and CDR2 are SQVTM and ANQGSEA. CDR3 in DNA: TGCAGCGTTAAGGGGGGGGGCGATACTGAAGCTTTCTTT. Residues: CSVKGGGDTEAFF.

The rearrangement links TRBV7-8 to TRBJ2-2; D remains unclear. Germline CDR1 SGHVS, CDR2 FQNEAQ. The V and J ends lost 1 base and 3 bases respectively, with 6 bases between them. This CDR3 has 14 residues. In nucleotides, the CDR3 is TGTGCCAGCAGCTTAGGGTCTGACACCGGGGAGCTGTTTTTT. It encodes CASSLGSDTGELFF.

The chain joins TRBV5-4 to TRBJ2-7, with D unresolved. Germline assignment: CDR1 SGHNT and CDR2 YYREEE (reference sequence). Trimming shortened V by 3 bases and J by 3 bases, and 10 bases separated the two germline ends. This CDR3 is 13 amino acids long. CDR3 DNA sequence: TGTGCCAGCAGCTCTCGGTCAAGCTACGAGCAGTACTTC. Its protein product is CASSSRSSYEQYF.

This clone showed up just a few times. The genes are TRBV13 and TRBJ2-1, with 8 bases identical to TRBD1. The CDR3 loop spans 14 amino acids. The V gene end was trimmed by 2 bases and the J gene end by 9 bases; junction bases not matched to a gene: 6. Looked up from germline, CDR1 is PRHDT and CDR2 is FYEKMQ (reference sequence). In nucleotides, the CDR3 is TGTGCCAGCAGCTTATTGCGACAGGGGACTGAGCAGTTCTTC. Translation gives CASSLLRQGTEQFF.

The rearrangement joins TRBV6-1 to TRBJ1-2, with a tentative D call TRBD1 (6 bases). V lost 2 bases and J 8 bases, leaving 30 bases between the germline ends. The CDR3 is made up of 19 amino acids. CDR1 MNHNS and CDR2 SASEGT come from the germline V gene. The CDR3 loop reads CASSETVSGQGRSSGGYTF. Written as DNA, the CDR3 is TGTGCCAGCAGTGAAACGGTCAGCGGGCAGGGGAGGTCCTCAGGAGGCTACACCTTC.

The chain has TRBV5-1 and TRBJ2-1, with TRBD1 matching over 8 bases. The CDR3 contains 13 residues. The germline CDR1 and CDR2 sequences are SGHRS and YFSETQ. Losses at the gene ends were 3 bases for V and 8 bases for J; bases not matched to a gene: 4. For the CDR3, the DNA is TGCGCCAGCAGCTGGACAGGGTCTCATGAGCAGTTCTTC. Translation: CASSWTGSHEQFF.

This clone showed up just once. The chain uses TRBV27 and TRBJ1-5; TRBD1 matches 9 bases. CDR1 and CDR2 from the germline V gene are MNHEY and SMNVEV (reference sequence). CDR3 length: 15 amino acids. Trimming at V came to 5 bases and at J to 6 bases, leaving 8 bases not matched to a gene. DNA for the CDR3: TGTGCCAGCAGTCCAGGACAGGGGATAGGTCAGCCCCAGCATTTT. Its protein is CASSPGQGIGQPQHF.

This chain uses TRBV20-1 with TRBJ1-2; D remains unclear. The CDR3 has 9 amino acids. The germline V and J ends were trimmed by 5 bases and 5 bases, with 3 bases remaining between them. CDR1 is DFQATT and CDR2 is SNEGSKA in the germline V gene (reference sequence). CDR3 in DNA: TGCAGTGCTCCTTATGGCTACACCTTC. Protein product: CSAPYGYTF.